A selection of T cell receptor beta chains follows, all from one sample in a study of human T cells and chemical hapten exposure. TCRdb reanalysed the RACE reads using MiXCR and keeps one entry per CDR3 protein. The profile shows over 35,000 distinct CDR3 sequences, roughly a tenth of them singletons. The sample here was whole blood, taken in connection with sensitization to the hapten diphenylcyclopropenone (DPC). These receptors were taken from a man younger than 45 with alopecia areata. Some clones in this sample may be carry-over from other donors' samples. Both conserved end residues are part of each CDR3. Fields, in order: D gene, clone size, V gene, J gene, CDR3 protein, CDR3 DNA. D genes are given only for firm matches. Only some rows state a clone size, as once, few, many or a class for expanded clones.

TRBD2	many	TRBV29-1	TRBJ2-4	CSVGPGLADKNIQYF	TGCAGCGTGGGACCGGGACTAGCGGACAAAAACATTCAGTACTTC
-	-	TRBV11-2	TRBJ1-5	CASSLADRLGQPQHF	TGTGCCAGCAGCTTAGCCGACAGGTTGGGTCAGCCCCAGCATTTT
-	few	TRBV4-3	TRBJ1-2	CASSQDYGTLNRYGYTF	TGCGCCAGCAGCCAAGATTACGGGACACTAAACCGGTATGGCTACACCTTC
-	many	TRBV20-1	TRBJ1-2	CSARDRTARPNYGYTF	TGCAGTGCTAGAGATCGTACCGCCCGGCCCAACTATGGCTACACCTTC
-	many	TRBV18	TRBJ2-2	CASSPLAGSHTGELFF	TGTGCCAGCTCACCACTGGCAGGGTCTCACACCGGGGAGCTGTTTTTT
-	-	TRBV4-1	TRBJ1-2	CASSQDSVSYGYTF	TGCGCCAGCAGCCAAGATTCAGTCTCCTATGGCTACACCTTC
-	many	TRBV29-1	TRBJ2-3	CSVDGAGRDTQYF	TGCAGCGTTGATGGGGCGGGGCGGGATACGCAGTATTTT
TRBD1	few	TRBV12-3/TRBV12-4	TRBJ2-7	CASRTGNYEQYF	TGTGCCAGCAGGACAGGGAACTACGAGCAGTACTTC
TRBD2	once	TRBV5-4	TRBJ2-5	CASSPGTRQETQYF	TGTGCCAGCAGCCCAGGGACTAGACAAGAGACCCAGTACTTC
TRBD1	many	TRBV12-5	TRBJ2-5	CASGSDRGETQYF	TGTGCTAGCGGGAGTGACAGGGGGGAGACCCAGTACTTC
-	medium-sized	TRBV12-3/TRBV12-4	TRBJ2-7	CASSSTGQSSYEQYF	TGTGCCAGCAGTTCGACAGGCCAAAGCTCCTACGAGCAGTACTTC
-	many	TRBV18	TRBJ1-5	CASSPSRINQPQHF	TGTGCCAGCTCCCCGTCGAGGATTAATCAGCCCCAGCATTTT
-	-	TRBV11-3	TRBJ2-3	CASSPGQNTDTQYF	TGTGCCAGCAGCCCAGGACAGAACACAGATACGCAGTATTTT
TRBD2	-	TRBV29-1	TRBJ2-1	CSVEGRTSGTYNEQFF	TGCAGCGTTGAAGGTCGGACTAGCGGAACCTACAATGAGCAGTTCTTC
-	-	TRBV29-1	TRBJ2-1	CSVGGQGEQFF	TGCAGCGTTGGAGGTCAGGGTGAGCAGTTCTTC
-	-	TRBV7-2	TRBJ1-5	CASSLDLNQPQHF	TGTGCCAGCAGTCTGGACCTAAATCAGCCCCAGCATTTT
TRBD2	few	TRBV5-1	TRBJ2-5	CASSLSGGGETQYF	TGCGCCAGCAGCTTGAGCGGGGGCGGTGAGACCCAGTACTTC
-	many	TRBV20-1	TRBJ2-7	CSASDGSQYF	TGCAGTGCTTCGGACGGATCGCAGTACTTC
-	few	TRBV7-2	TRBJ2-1	CASSLRLDRRNEQFF	TGTGCCAGCAGCCTACGTCTGGATCGGCGCAATGAGCAGTTCTTC
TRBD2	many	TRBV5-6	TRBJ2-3	CASSLRPRGVSTDTQYF	TGTGCCAGCAGCTTGCGCCCGCGGGGGGTTAGCACAGATACGCAGTATTTT
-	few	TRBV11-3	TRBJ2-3	CASSRGTSTDTQYF	TGTGCCAGCAGCCGGGGGACTAGCACAGATACGCAGTATTTT
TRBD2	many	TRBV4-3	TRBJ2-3	CASSQDAGGADTQYF	TGCGCCAGCAGCCAAGATGCGGGAGGAGCAGATACGCAGTATTTT
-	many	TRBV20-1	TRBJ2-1	CSWKRGNNEQFF	TGCAGTTGGAAGAGGGGTAACAATGAGCAGTTCTTC
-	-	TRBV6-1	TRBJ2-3	CASSASSSSTDTQYF	TGTGCCAGCAGCGCTTCTTCCAGTTCCACAGATACGCAGTATTTT
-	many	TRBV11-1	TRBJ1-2	CASSSTGATANYGYTF	TGTGCCAGCAGTAGTACGGGGGCGACGGCTAACTATGGCTACACCTTC
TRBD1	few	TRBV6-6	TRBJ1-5	CASIEGAGQPQHF	TGTGCCAGCATTGAGGGGGCAGGGCAGCCCCAGCATTTT
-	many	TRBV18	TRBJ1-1	CASSPLNTNTEAFF	TGTGCCAGCTCACCCCTCAACACGAACACTGAAGCTTTCTTT
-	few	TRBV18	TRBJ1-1	CASSPAVRNTEAFF	TGTGCCAGCTCACCAGCGGTTAGGAACACTGAAGCTTTCTTT
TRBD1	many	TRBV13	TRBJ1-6	CASRKQGAAPLHF	TGTGCCAGCAGGAAACAGGGGGCCGCACCCCTCCACTTT